These 30 T cell receptor beta chains share one sample of origin, sequenced in a study of blood T cell repertoires in COVID-19. Sequencing was performed with immunoSEQ multiplex PCR; in TCRdb, only in-frame clones are kept and a portion is missing. This table has about 44,000 clones, around 90% appearing once. The sample consisted of peripheral blood. Receptors were obtained from an elderly woman in a cohort sampled during active or convalescent COVID-19.

The chain recombines TRBV5-1 with TRBJ2-7; D is perhaps TRBD1 (6 bases). V shed 4 bases and J shed 2 bases, with 25 bases lying between them. Germline V lookup: CDR1 SGHRS, CDR2 YFSETQ. CDR3 length equals 18 residues. CDR3 nucleotides: TGCGCCAGCAGCCGGCGCCCCGTCGAACAGGGAGCCCCCTACGAGCAGTACTTC. Encoded protein: CASSRRPVEQGAPYEQYF. The complete variable domain, with remaining parts taken from reference TRBV5-1 and TRBJ2-7, reads KAGVTQTPRYLIKTRGQQVTLSCSPISGHRSVSWYQQTPGQGLQFLFEYFSETQRNKGNFPGRFSGRQFSNSRSEMNVSTLELGDSALYLCASSRRPVEQGAPYEQYFGPGTRLTVT.

The chain combines TRBV7-2 with TRBJ1-1; D possibly corresponds to TRBD1 (6 bases). The CDR3 is made up of 15 amino acids. The ends were cut back, 4 bases at V and 0 bases at J, with 12 bases in the middle. Germline CDR1 is SGHTA and CDR2 is FQGNSA. The CDR3 DNA is TGTGCCAGCAGCTCCACGGGACACATGAACACTGAAGCTTTCTTT. This encodes CASSSTGHMNTEAFF.

The V call is TRBV30, the J call TRBJ2-7; 11 positions agree with TRBD2. Germline V gene lookup returns CDR1 GTSNPN and CDR2 SVGIG (reference sequence). This CDR3 comprises 15 residues. The J segment lost 7 bases and the V segment lost 4 bases, leaving 12 bases of the junction unmatched. CDR3 protein: CAWMRGGTSGGEQYF. DNA of the CDR3: TGTGCCTGGATGAGAGGGGGGACTAGCGGAGGGGAGCAGTACTTC.

The J gene is TRBJ2-3, the V gene TRBV5-1, with unresolved D. The CDR3 totals 15 residues. Germline CDR1 and CDR2: SGHRS and YFSETQ. V was cut by 0 bases and J by 5 bases, with 13 bases left in between. CDR3 region: CASSLGGQTGDTQYF. CDR3 coding DNA: TGCGCCAGCAGCTTGGGTGGGCAAACCGGAGATACGCAGTATTTT.

V and J are TRBV12-3 or TRBV12-4 and TRBJ1-2; TRBD1 aligns across 8 bases. V shed 8 bases, J shed 7 bases, and the junction held 3 bases outside the gene matches. CDR3 length: 11 amino acids. The CDR3 DNA reads as TGTGCCAGCCGTGACAGGGGTGGCTACACCTTC. Its translation is CASRDRGGYTF.

The J gene is TRBJ2-1, the V gene TRBV24-1; 13 bases are shared with TRBD2. The CDR3 spans 14 residues. V was pared by 9 bases and J by 7 bases, with 5 bases of the junction left unmatched. The germline V gene has CDR1 KGHDR and CDR2 SFDVKD. The CDR3 nucleotides are TGTGCCACCTCAACTAGCGGGAGGGGGAATGAGCAGTTCTTC. Translated, it gives CATSTSGRGNEQFF.

The gene calls are TRBV6-2 or TRBV6-3 and TRBJ2-5, with D possibly matching TRBD2 (5 bases). The CDR3 runs 14 residues. The germline gives CDR1 MNHEY, CDR2 SVGEGT. V was trimmed by 10 bases and J by 4 bases, leaving 19 bases between them. CDR3 nucleotide sequence: TGTGCCACCCGCCCGGTGCTAGCCGGAGAGACCCAGTACTTC. Translation: CATRPVLAGETQYF.

The chain employs TRBV7-2 and TRBJ2-5; tentatively, D is TRBD1 (7 bases). V was clipped by 2 bases and J by 5 bases, with 12 bases between them. This CDR3 comprises 14 residues. CDR1 SGHTA and CDR2 FQGNSA come from the germline V gene. In nucleotides, the CDR3 is TGTGCCAGCAGCTTAAACAGGGGAGGTGAGACCCAGTACTTC. It is translated as CASSLNRGGETQYF.

This chain connects TRBV4-3 to TRBJ1-3; D is uncertain. V was clipped by 0 bases and J by 4 bases, with 7 bases between them. Germline V lookup: CDR1 LGHNA, CDR2 YSLEER. This CDR3 is 14 amino acids long. Written as DNA, the CDR3 is TGCGCCAGCAGCCAAGAACGCCGGGGAAACACCATATATTTT. It translates to CASSQERRGNTIYF.

The rearrangement uses TRBV9 and TRBJ2-2; D is perhaps TRBD2 (5 bases). CDR3 size: 15 residues. V lost 0 bases to trimming and J lost 5 bases, with 11 bases between them. The V gene's germline CDR1 is SGDLS and CDR2 YYNGEE. CDR3: CASSVVAGVTGELFF. In DNA form, the CDR3 reads TGTGCCAGCAGCGTAGTTGCCGGGGTAACCGGGGAGCTGTTTTTT.

The V and J genes are TRBV11-3 and TRBJ2-2; tentative D call: TRBD1 (6 bases). Germline loops: CDR1 SGHNT, CDR2 YENEEA. This CDR3 contains 16 residues. The ends were cut back, 7 bases at V and 4 bases at J, with 19 bases in the middle. CDR3 coding DNA: TGTGCCAGCACCTACGGGACAAACCCGTCCACCGGGGAGCTGTTTTTT. It encodes CASTYGTNPSTGELFF.

The chain combines TRBV12-3 or TRBV12-4 with TRBJ1-1; 8 nucleotides align to TRBD1. J gave up 8 bases and V 3 bases, and 2 bases lay outside the gene matches. CDR3 length: 12 residues. CDR3 DNA: TGTGCCAGCAGTTTGTACAGGGGGGAAGCTTTCTTT. Its translation is CASSLYRGEAFF.

The chain has TRBV9 and TRBJ1-4, with D possibly being TRBD1 (6 bases). The V end lost 4 bases, the J end lost 2 bases, and 15 bases lay between the germline ends. This CDR3 spans 16 amino acids. CDR1 and CDR2 from the germline V gene are SGDLS and YYNGEE. The CDR3 loop reads CASSLRGQGTNEKLFF. Written as DNA, the CDR3 is TGTGCCAGCAGCCTTAGAGGCCAGGGGACTAATGAAAAACTGTTTTTT. Full variable domain (remainder filled in from reference TRBV9 and TRBJ1-4): DSGVTQTPKHLITATGQRVTLRCSPRSGDLSVYWYQQSLDQGLQFLIQYYNGEERAKGNILERFSAQQFPDLHSELNLSSLELGDSALYFCASSLRGQGTNEKLFFGSGTQLSVL.

The rearrangement joins TRBV6-5 to TRBJ1-4; TRBD1 is a possible D gene (6 bases). There are 15 residues in the CDR3. V lost 4 bases and J lost 3, with 12 bases in between. Germline loops: CDR1 MNHEY, CDR2 SVGAGI. CDR3 DNA sequence: TGTGCCAGCAGTTTAACTACAGGGTCTAATGAAAAACTGTTTTTT. Translation: CASSLTTGSNEKLFF.

The genes are TRBV6-5 and TRBJ1-1; D unclear. V lost 0 bases and J 7 bases, leaving 9 bases between the germline ends. Germline loops: CDR1 MNHEY, CDR2 SVGAGI. This CDR3 region has 13 residues. The CDR3 spells CASSYSQPSEAFF. In DNA form, the CDR3 reads TGTGCCAGCAGTTACTCACAGCCGAGTGAAGCTTTCTTT.

V gene TRBV3-1 (or the pseudogene TRBV3-2) combines with J gene TRBJ2-1; D may be TRBD1 (5 bases). This CDR3 spans 18 amino acids. The V gene lost 4 bases and the J gene lost 4 bases, with 23 bases spanning the gap. Germline loops: CDR1 LGHDT, CDR2 YNNKEL (reference sequence). DNA of the CDR3: TGTGCCAGCAGCCCAAGTGGGGCTGGAAGGGGTCCATACAATGAGCAGTTCTTC. This gives the protein CASSPSGAGRGPYNEQFF.

V is TRBV2 and J is TRBJ2-2; D might be TRBD2 (6 bases). CDR1 is SNHLY and CDR2 is FYNNEI in the germline V gene. There are 16 residues in the CDR3. Trimming took 6 bases from V and 5 from J, leaving 19 bases between them. The CDR3 is CASRGPGLRLTGELFF. The CDR3 bases are TGTGCCAGCAGGGGTCCGGGACTTCGTCTAACCGGGGAGCTGTTTTTT.

V gene TRBV3-1 (or the pseudogene TRBV3-2) combines with J gene TRBJ2-1, with 12 bases matching TRBD1. Germline V gene sequence: CDR1 LGHDT, CDR2 YNNKEL (reference sequence). This CDR3 region has 16 residues. V was clipped by 0 bases and J by 7 bases; unmatched bases: 4. The CDR3 here is CASSQEGQGASNEQFF. The DNA of the CDR3 is TGTGCCAGCAGCCAAGAGGGACAGGGGGCCTCGAATGAGCAGTTCTTC.

The chain couples TRBV15 to TRBJ1-2, with 7 bases aligning to TRBD1. With 0 bases clipped from V and 8 bases from J, the junction kept 12 bases outside the gene matches. Germline loops: CDR1 LNHNV, CDR2 YYDKDF (reference sequence). The CDR3 is made up of 16 amino acids. CDR3 protein: CATSRDLGGRTGGYTF. The CDR3 nucleotides are TGTGCCACCAGCAGAGATCTTGGGGGGCGGACAGGCGGCTACACCTTC.

This chain joins TRBV27 and TRBJ1-6; 7 bases agree with TRBD1. The germline gives CDR1 MNHEY, CDR2 SMNVEV (reference sequence). This CDR3 is 15 amino acids long. The V gene end was trimmed by 5 bases and the J gene end by 12 bases; junction bases not matched to a gene: 13. DNA of the CDR3: TGTGCCAGCAGTAAATACAGGACAGGCGAGTTACCCCTCCACTTT. Protein: CASSKYRTGELPLHF.

The chain joins TRBV5-1 to TRBJ2-1, with TRBD1 matching over 7 bases. Germline-derived CDR1 and CDR2 are SGHRS and YFSETQ. CDR3 length: 15 residues. Germline trimming cut 0 bases from V and 4 bases from J; bases unmatched to any gene: 4. CDR3 DNA: TGCGCCAGCAGCTTGGCGGGACAGACATACAATGAGCAGTTCTTC. Translated: CASSLAGQTYNEQFF.

The CDR3 is CATKSDRGSYNEQFF. The CDR3 nucleotides are TGTGCCACTAAAAGCGACAGGGGTTCCTACAATGAGCAGTTCTTC. The chain uses TRBV19 and TRBJ2-1, with 8 bases fitting TRBD1. Germline CDR1 reads LNHDA; CDR2 reads SQIVND (reference sequence). The ends lost 10 bases at V and 1 base at J; junction bases unmatched: 9. This CDR3 is 15 amino acids long.

This chain uses TRBV27 with TRBJ1-2, with a weak D call TRBD1 (5 bases). CDR3 size: 12 residues. Germline CDR1 is MNHEY and CDR2 is SMNVEV (reference sequence). Deletions cut 3 bases from V and 7 bases from J, with 9 bases between. DNA of the CDR3: TGTGCCAGCAGTTTTAGTGGGGCTGGCTACACCTTC. Residues: CASSFSGAGYTF.

V is TRBV5-5 and J is TRBJ2-1; 11 nucleotides agree with TRBD1. Unmatched junction bases numbered 9, after V lost 3 bases and J lost 4 bases. Germline loops: CDR1 SGHKS, CDR2 YYEKEE (reference sequence). This CDR3 is 17 amino acids long. CDR3 nucleotide sequence: TGTGCCAGCAGCTCTATTCGGACAGGGGGCGCTTACAATGAGCAGTTCTTC. It translates to CASSSIRTGGAYNEQFF.

In DNA form, the CDR3 reads TGTGCCAGCAGCCAAGCGCGTCCCGGGACAGGGTACGACTATGGCTACACCTTC. This codes for CASSQARPGTGYDYGYTF. The chain uses TRBV14 and TRBJ1-2; 9 positions agree with TRBD1. This CDR3 has 18 amino acids. V was clipped by 1 base and J by 3 bases; unmatched bases: 12. The V gene's germline CDR1 is SGHDN and CDR2 FVKESK.

The chain combines TRBV19 with TRBJ1-2; 11 bases are shared with TRBD1. CDR1 and CDR2 (germline): LNHDA, SQIVND (reference sequence). The CDR3 is 15 amino acids. The junction had 11 bases not matched to a gene; V was cut back by 6 bases and J by 8 bases. The DNA for the CDR3 is TGTGCCAGTAGCCTTCCCGGACAGGGGGCGCGAGGCTACACCTTC. Translating gives CASSLPGQGARGYTF. The full variable domain, in which reference TRBV19 and TRBJ1-2 provide the parts outside the CDR3, is DGGITQSPKYLFRKEGQNVTLSCEQNLNHDAMYWYRQDPGQGLRLIYYSQIVNDFQKGDIAEGYSVSREKKESFPLTVTSAQKNPTAFYLCASSLPGQGARGYTFGSGTRLTVV.

The chain links TRBV7-2 to TRBJ2-5, with a tentative D call TRBD2 (7 bases). Trimming cost V 5 bases and J 9 bases, with 22 bases left between them. This CDR3 is built from 15 residues. CDR1 is SGHTA, CDR2 FQGNSA, per germline. The CDR3 DNA follows: TGTGCCAGCAGCCTAGTGTTGGTAGGGGGGGTGGCCCAGTACTTC. Residues: CASSLVLVGGVAQYF.

V is TRBV11-3 and J is TRBJ2-3; 8 positions match TRBD2. Germline V gene data show CDR1 as SGHNT and CDR2 as YENEEA. The CDR3 consists of 14 residues. V lost 7 bases and J lost 2; bases outside the gene matches: 5. This chain's CDR3 is CASTYSGDTDTQYF. The CDR3 bases are TGTGCCAGCACCTATAGCGGGGACACAGATACGCAGTATTTT. Filled out from reference TRBV11-3 and TRBJ2-3, the complete variable domain reads EAGVVQSPRYKIIEKKQPVAFWCNPISGHNTLYWYLQNLGQGPELLIRYENEEAVDDSQLPKDRFSAERLKGVDSTLKIQPAELGDSAVYLCASTYSGDTDTQYFGPGTRLTVL.

This clone was counted a few times. The rearrangement joins TRBV3-1 (or the pseudogene TRBV3-2) to TRBJ2-7, with D perhaps matching TRBD2 (5 bases). Trimming took 4 bases from V and 0 from J, leaving 19 bases between them. The CDR3 length is 17 residues. The germline gives CDR1 LGHDT, CDR2 YNNKEL (reference sequence). This CDR3 is CASSRPLLGGRSYEQYF. Written as DNA, the CDR3 is TGTGCCAGCAGCCGCCCCCTTTTAGGAGGACGCTCCTACGAGCAGTACTTC.

J is TRBJ2-3 and V is TRBV7-2, with TRBD2 matching over 10 bases. Germline V CDR1 and CDR2: SGHTA, FQGNSA. This CDR3 has 15 residues. Germline trimming cut 4 bases from V and 2 bases from J; bases unmatched to any gene: 3. This CDR3 reads CASSSGTSVTDTQYF. CDR3 coding DNA: TGTGCCAGCAGCTCCGGGACTAGCGTCACAGATACGCAGTATTTT.